The source of this T cell receptor beta chain is a study of identical twins. The study, taken as a whole, reports: The models systematically underestimated how much out-of-frame TCR alpha was shared in monozygotic twins.

A universal primer site was created by template switching, with the cDNA bearing unique molecular identifiers. TCRdb recomputed calls from the 5' RACE reads with MiXCR, one row per CDR3 protein. The profile covers approximately 590,000 distinct CDR3 sequences, with just under 10% appearing a single time and 3% taken by the ten largest. The table lists this clonotype with many counts. The antigen is unknown. These same data were also listed under a study on yellow fever vaccine responses in identical twins. As reported in that work: It has been reported that, in twins, the vaccine T cell response seemed partly convergent and partly personalized.

Sequencing was performed on PBMCs. The source is a woman aged 18-29 years in good health.

The CDR3 sequence is CAISEAGGRVTDTQYF. The CDR3 DNA is TGTGCCATCAGTGAGGCAGGAGGAAGGGTCACAGATACGCAGTATTTT. This chain uses TRBV10-3 with TRBJ2-3, with a tentative D call TRBD2 (5 bases). This CDR3 contains 16 residues. V dropped 2 bases and J dropped 2 bases, with 14 bases sitting between them. Germline V gene data show CDR1 as ENHRY and CDR2 as SYGVKD.